This is a list of T cell receptor beta chains from one sample in a study of blood T cell repertoires in COVID-19. Here immunoSEQ multiplex PCR was the method, and the copy in TCRdb shows in-frame clones only, minus some. The data contain 250,000 or so clones, about nine tenths of them seen just once; the ten biggest clones take up under 8%. The sample comprised peripheral blood. These receptors were obtained from a woman aged 25 to 39 with COVID-19, enrolled during active disease. CDR3s include the opening cysteine and the closing phenylalanine or tryptophan. D genes are given only for firm matches. For some rows the clone size is stated as once, few or many, or as a class when expanded; others skip it.

J gene: TRBJ2-7; V gene: TRBV7-9; clone size: -; D gene: -; CDR3 protein: CASSLAEREQYF; CDR3 DNA: TGTGCCAGCAGCTTAGCAGAGCGCGAGCAGTACTTC
J gene: TRBJ2-3; V gene: TRBV6-5; clone size: -; D gene: TRBD2; CDR3 protein: CASSYTSGSTDTQYF; CDR3 DNA: TGTGCCAGCAGTTACACTAGCGGGAGCACAGATACGCAGTATTTT
J gene: TRBJ1-1; V gene: TRBV27; clone size: few; D gene: -; CDR3 protein: CASSLDSRMNTEAFF; CDR3 DNA: TGTGCCAGCAGTTTGGACAGCCGAATGAACACTGAAGCTTTCTTT
J gene: TRBJ2-7; V gene: TRBV7-8; clone size: -; D gene: -; CDR3 protein: CASSLAPIGSHEQYF; CDR3 DNA: TGTGCCAGCAGCTTAGCCCCCATAGGGAGCCACGAGCAGTACTTC
J gene: TRBJ1-5; V gene: TRBV7-9; clone size: -; D gene: -; CDR3 protein: CASSLEGDSNQPQHF; CDR3 DNA: TGTGCCAGCAGCTTAGAAGGGGATAGCAATCAGCCCCAGCATTTT
J gene: TRBJ2-3; V gene: TRBV14; clone size: -; D gene: TRBD2; CDR3 protein: CASSQGGGNTDTQYF; CDR3 DNA: TGTGCCAGCAGCCAAGGCGGGGGGAACACAGATACGCAGTATTTT
J gene: TRBJ1-1; V gene: TRBV28; clone size: -; D gene: TRBD1; CDR3 protein: CASSLDRAGTEAFF; CDR3 DNA: TGTGCCAGCAGTCTGGACAGGGCGGGCACTGAAGCTTTCTTT
J gene: TRBJ1-1; V gene: TRBV2; clone size: -; D gene: -; CDR3 protein: CASTGDLNTEAFF; CDR3 DNA: TGTGCCAGCACCGGGGATTTGAACACTGAAGCTTTCTTT
J gene: TRBJ1-1; V gene: TRBV19; clone size: -; D gene: -; CDR3 protein: CASSPGGWDGGRNTEAFF; CDR3 DNA: TGTGCCAGTAGTCCGGGGGGGTGGGATGGTGGCCGGAACACTGAAGCTTTCTTT
J gene: TRBJ1-6; V gene: TRBV13; clone size: -; D gene: -; CDR3 protein: CASSALGGNSPLHF; CDR3 DNA: TGTGCCAGCAGCGCCCTAGGAGGGAATTCACCCCTCCACTTT
J gene: TRBJ2-2; V gene: TRBV7-2; clone size: -; D gene: -; CDR3 protein: CASSAMGPSNTGELFF; CDR3 DNA: TGTGCCAGCAGTGCCATGGGGCCGTCGAACACCGGGGAGCTGTTTTTT
J gene: TRBJ1-3; V gene: TRBV5-1; clone size: -; D gene: TRBD1; CDR3 protein: CASSLQQGAMAGNTIYF; CDR3 DNA: TGCGCCAGCAGCTTACAACAGGGGGCTATGGCTGGAAACACCATATATTTT
J gene: TRBJ1-2; V gene: TRBV4-3; clone size: -; D gene: TRBD1; CDR3 protein: CASSQDWSPGDSYGYTF; CDR3 DNA: TGCGCCAGCAGCCAAGATTGGTCCCCGGGGGACAGCTATGGCTACACCTTC
J gene: TRBJ2-1; V gene: TRBV4-1; clone size: -; D gene: -; CDR3 protein: CASSLTGEPGYEQFF; CDR3 DNA: TGCGCCAGCAGCCTTACCGGGGAACCAGGATATGAGCAGTTCTTC
J gene: TRBJ2-1; V gene: TRBV27; clone size: -; D gene: TRBD2; CDR3 protein: CASSFLPGLAGEHEQFF; CDR3 DNA: TGTGCCAGCAGTTTCCTCCCTGGACTAGCGGGCGAGCATGAGCAGTTCTTC
J gene: TRBJ2-3; V gene: TRBV13; clone size: -; D gene: TRBD2; CDR3 protein: CASSSRVAGETDTQYF; CDR3 DNA: TGTGCCAGCAGCTCCCGGGTAGCGGGGGAGACAGATACGCAGTATTTT
J gene: TRBJ1-2; V gene: TRBV6-5; clone size: -; D gene: -; CDR3 protein: CASGVGRSYGYTF; CDR3 DNA: TGTGCCAGCGGGGTGGGGAGAAGCTATGGCTACACCTTC
J gene: TRBJ1-5; V gene: TRBV6-2/TRBV6-3; clone size: -; D gene: TRBD1; CDR3 protein: CASSRQGAGQPQHF; CDR3 DNA: TGTGCCAGCAGTAGACAGGGGGCGGGGCAGCCCCAGCATTTT
J gene: TRBJ1-3; V gene: TRBV15; clone size: -; D gene: TRBD1; CDR3 protein: CATSRDGTGIPIYF; CDR3 DNA: TGTGCCACCAGCAGAGATGGGACAGGAATCCCCATATATTTT
J gene: TRBJ1-5; V gene: TRBV20-1; clone size: once; D gene: -; CDR3 protein: CSASVSNQPQHF; CDR3 DNA: TGCAGTGCTAGTGTAAGCAATCAGCCCCAGCATTTT
J gene: TRBJ1-5; V gene: TRBV7-2; clone size: -; D gene: -; CDR3 protein: CASSLGTRGGNQPQHF; CDR3 DNA: TGTGCCAGCAGCTTGGGGACCCGGGGGGGCAATCAGCCCCAGCATTTT
J gene: TRBJ2-2; V gene: TRBV5-1; clone size: -; D gene: TRBD1; CDR3 protein: CASSPNIGTGNTGELFF; CDR3 DNA: TGCGCCAGCAGCCCGAACATTGGGACAGGGAACACCGGGGAGCTGTTTTTT
J gene: TRBJ2-1; V gene: TRBV7-9; clone size: -; D gene: TRBD2; CDR3 protein: CASETSGYNEQFF; CDR3 DNA: TGTGCCAGCGAGACTAGCGGCTACAATGAGCAGTTCTTC
J gene: TRBJ2-3; V gene: TRBV19; clone size: -; D gene: -; CDR3 protein: CASSIVVAFSDTQYF; CDR3 DNA: TGTGCCAGTAGTATAGTGGTAGCGTTCTCAGATACGCAGTATTTT
J gene: TRBJ2-3; V gene: TRBV4-2; clone size: -; D gene: -; CDR3 protein: CASSRQAVSSTDTQYF; CDR3 DNA: TGTGCCAGCAGCCGGCAAGCGGTCTCCAGCACAGATACGCAGTATTTT
J gene: TRBJ2-2; V gene: TRBV21-1; clone size: -; D gene: -; CDR3 protein: CASRKDRGPERDTGELFF; CDR3 DNA: TGTGCCAGCAGAAAAGACAGGGGGCCTGAACGCGACACCGGGGAGCTGTTTTTT
J gene: TRBJ2-3; V gene: TRBV4-2; clone size: -; D gene: TRBD2; CDR3 protein: CASSRTSGGADTQYF; CDR3 DNA: TGTGCCAGCAGCCGAACTAGCGGGGGGGCAGATACGCAGTATTTT
J gene: TRBJ2-3; V gene: TRBV7-9; clone size: -; D gene: -; CDR3 protein: CASSLPPGTRFKYF; CDR3 DNA: TGTGCCAGCAGCTTACCGCCCGGGACAAGATTTAAGTATTTT
J gene: TRBJ2-2; V gene: TRBV27; clone size: -; D gene: -; CDR3 protein: CASSQTGELFF; CDR3 DNA: TGTGCCAGCAGCCAAACCGGGGAGCTGTTTTTT
J gene: TRBJ1-4; V gene: TRBV7-8; clone size: -; D gene: -; CDR3 protein: CASSLARSFEKLFF; CDR3 DNA: TGTGCCAGCAGCTTAGCGCGAAGTTTTGAAAAACTGTTTTTT
J gene: TRBJ1-1; V gene: TRBV9; clone size: -; D gene: -; CDR3 protein: CASSRGPNTEAFF; CDR3 DNA: TGTGCCAGCAGCAGGGGTCCGAACACTGAAGCTTTCTTT
J gene: TRBJ1-2; V gene: TRBV18; clone size: -; D gene: -; CDR3 protein: CASSPQERMGQDGYTF; CDR3 DNA: TGTGCCAGCTCACCACAAGAAAGGATGGGACAAGATGGCTACACCTTC
J gene: TRBJ2-4; V gene: TRBV7-2; clone size: -; D gene: TRBD2; CDR3 protein: CASSPTSGRNIQYF; CDR3 DNA: TGTGCCAGCAGCCCGACTAGCGGAAGAAACATTCAGTACTTC
J gene: TRBJ1-4; V gene: TRBV19; clone size: -; D gene: -; CDR3 protein: CASSIMNIRDEKLFF; CDR3 DNA: TGTGCCAGTAGTATAATGAATATCAGGGATGAAAAACTGTTTTTT
J gene: TRBJ2-3; V gene: TRBV5-6; clone size: -; D gene: -; CDR3 protein: CASSLADSRTDTQYF; CDR3 DNA: TGTGCCAGCAGCTTAGCCGACTCCCGGACAGATACGCAGTATTTT
J gene: TRBJ2-1; V gene: TRBV13; clone size: -; D gene: -; CDR3 protein: CASSDRSQGNEQFF; CDR3 DNA: TGTGCCAGCAGCGACAGGAGCCAGGGGAATGAGCAGTTCTTC
J gene: TRBJ2-1; V gene: TRBV28; clone size: few; D gene: TRBD2; CDR3 protein: CASSTTSGGFNEQFF; CDR3 DNA: TGTGCCAGCAGTACGACTAGCGGGGGTTTCAATGAGCAGTTCTTC
J gene: TRBJ2-1; V gene: TRBV7-2; clone size: once; D gene: -; CDR3 protein: CASTLGWGDEQFF; CDR3 DNA: TGTGCCAGCACACTAGGGTGGGGGGATGAGCAGTTCTTC
J gene: TRBJ2-7; V gene: TRBV2; clone size: -; D gene: TRBD2; CDR3 protein: CASSGGRGGLYEQYF; CDR3 DNA: TGTGCCAGCAGTGGTGGGCGGGGGGGCTTGTACGAGCAGTACTTC